The clone carrying this T cell receptor (beta chain) was seen only a few times. What it binds is unknown. This specimen comes from a study of T cell repertoires in cytomegalovirus infection. Study-wide results and caveats: HLA-C-restricted, CMV-specific TCR beta clonotypes were dominant ex vivo.

V trimming: 5 bases; J trimming: 6 bases; junction bases outside the gene matches: 13. Per germline, CDR1 MDHEN and CDR2 SYDVKM. There are 16 residues in the CDR3. In TCRdb, the reads were re-called with MiXCR into one record per CDR3 protein. The sample records tens of thousands of distinct CDR3 sequences, about 24% being singletons. Sample: CD8+ T cells from cultured PBMCs, taken from culture after CMV antigen stimulation. The clonotype comes from a human donor in good health (CMV status not recorded). Some clones in this sample may be carry-over from other donors' samples. The chain is built from TRBV28 and TRBJ2-7, with 10 bases identical to TRBD1. Written as DNA, the CDR3 is TGTGCCAGCAGTGGCACCGGGACAGGGGTCGTTGGCGAGCAGTACTTC. Encoded protein: CASSGTGTGVVGEQYF.